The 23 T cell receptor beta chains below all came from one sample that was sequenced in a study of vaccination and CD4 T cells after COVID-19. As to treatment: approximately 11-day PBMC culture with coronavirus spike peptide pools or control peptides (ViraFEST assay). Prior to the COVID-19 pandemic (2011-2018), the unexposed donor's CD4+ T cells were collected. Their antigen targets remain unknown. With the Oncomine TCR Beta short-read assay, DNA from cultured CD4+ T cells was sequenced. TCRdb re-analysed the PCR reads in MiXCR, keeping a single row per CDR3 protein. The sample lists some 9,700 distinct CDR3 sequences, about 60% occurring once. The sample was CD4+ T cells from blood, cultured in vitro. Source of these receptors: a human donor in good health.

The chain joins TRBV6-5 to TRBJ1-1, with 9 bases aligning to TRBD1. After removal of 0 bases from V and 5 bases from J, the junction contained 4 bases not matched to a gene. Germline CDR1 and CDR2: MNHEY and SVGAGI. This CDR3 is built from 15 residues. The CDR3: CASSYSGQGRTEAFF. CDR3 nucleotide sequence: TGTGCCAGCAGTTACTCGGGACAGGGTAGAACTGAAGCTTTCTTT.

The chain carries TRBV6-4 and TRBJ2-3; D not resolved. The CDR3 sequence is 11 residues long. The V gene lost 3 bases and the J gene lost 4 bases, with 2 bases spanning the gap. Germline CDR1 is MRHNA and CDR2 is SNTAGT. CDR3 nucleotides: TGTGCCAGCAGTGAGGCAGATACGCAGTATTTT. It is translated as CASSEADTQYF.

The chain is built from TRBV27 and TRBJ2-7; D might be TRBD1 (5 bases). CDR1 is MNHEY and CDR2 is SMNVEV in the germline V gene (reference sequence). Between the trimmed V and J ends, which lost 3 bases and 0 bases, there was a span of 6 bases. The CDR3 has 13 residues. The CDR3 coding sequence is TGTGCCAGCAGTTTGGGGCGCTCCTACGAGCAGTACTTC. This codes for CASSLGRSYEQYF.

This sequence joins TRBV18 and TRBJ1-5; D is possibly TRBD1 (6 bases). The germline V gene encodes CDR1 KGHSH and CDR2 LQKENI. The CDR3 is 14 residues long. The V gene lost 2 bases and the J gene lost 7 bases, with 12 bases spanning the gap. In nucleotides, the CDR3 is TGTGCCAGCTCACCAACGGACAGTGGGCAGCCCCAGCATTTT. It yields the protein CASSPTDSGQPQHF.

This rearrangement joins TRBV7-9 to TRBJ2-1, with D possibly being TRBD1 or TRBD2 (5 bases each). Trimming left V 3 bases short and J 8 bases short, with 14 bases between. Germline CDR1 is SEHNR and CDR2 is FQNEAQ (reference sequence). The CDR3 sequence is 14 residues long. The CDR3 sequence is CASSFGAIVDEQFF. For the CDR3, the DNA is TGTGCCAGCAGCTTCGGGGCTATAGTCGATGAGCAGTTCTTC. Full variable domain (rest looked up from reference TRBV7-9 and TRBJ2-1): DTGVSQNPRHKITKRGQNVTFRCDPISEHNRLYWYRQTLGQGPEFLTYFQNEAQLEKSRLLSDRFSAERPKGSFSTLEIQRTEQGDSAMYLCASSFGAIVDEQFFGPGTRLTVL.

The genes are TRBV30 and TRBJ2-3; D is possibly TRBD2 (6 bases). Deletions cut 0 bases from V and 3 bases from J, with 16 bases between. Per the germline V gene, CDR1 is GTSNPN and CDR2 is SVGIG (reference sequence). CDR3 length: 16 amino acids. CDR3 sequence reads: CAWSVRGRGWTDTQYF. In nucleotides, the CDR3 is TGTGCCTGGAGTGTACGGGGCCGGGGGTGGACAGATACGCAGTATTTT.

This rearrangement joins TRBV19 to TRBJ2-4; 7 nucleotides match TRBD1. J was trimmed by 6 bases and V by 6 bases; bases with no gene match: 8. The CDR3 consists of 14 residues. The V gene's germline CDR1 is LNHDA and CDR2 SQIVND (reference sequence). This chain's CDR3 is CASSPGQDLNIQYF. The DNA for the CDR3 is TGTGCCAGTAGCCCAGGACAGGACCTAAACATTCAGTACTTC.

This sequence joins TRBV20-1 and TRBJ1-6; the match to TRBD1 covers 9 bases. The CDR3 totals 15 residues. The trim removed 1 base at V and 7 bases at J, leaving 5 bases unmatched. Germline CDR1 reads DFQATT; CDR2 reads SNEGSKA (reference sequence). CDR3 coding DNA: TGCAGTGCTAGAGCGCCGGGACAGGGAAATTCACCCCTCCACTTT. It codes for CSARAPGQGNSPLHF.

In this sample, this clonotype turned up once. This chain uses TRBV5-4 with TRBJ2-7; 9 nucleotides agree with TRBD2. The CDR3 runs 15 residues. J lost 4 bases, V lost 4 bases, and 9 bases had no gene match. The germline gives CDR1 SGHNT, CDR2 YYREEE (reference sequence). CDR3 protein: CASSPDYAGGYEQYF. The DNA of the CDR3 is TGTGCCAGCAGCCCGGACTATGCGGGAGGGTACGAGCAGTACTTC.

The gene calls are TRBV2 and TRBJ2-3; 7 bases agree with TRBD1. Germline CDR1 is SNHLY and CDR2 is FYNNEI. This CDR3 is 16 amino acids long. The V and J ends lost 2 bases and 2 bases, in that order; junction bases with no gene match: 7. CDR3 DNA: TGTGCCAGCAGTGAAATTAGGGACAGCTACACAGATACGCAGTATTTT. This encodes CASSEIRDSYTDTQYF.

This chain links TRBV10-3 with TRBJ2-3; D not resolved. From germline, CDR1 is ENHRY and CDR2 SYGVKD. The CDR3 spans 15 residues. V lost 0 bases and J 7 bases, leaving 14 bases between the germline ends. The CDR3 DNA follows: TGTGCCATCAGTGAGTCGAGGAGTCAGTCGAATACGCAGTATTTT. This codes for CAISESRSQSNTQYF.

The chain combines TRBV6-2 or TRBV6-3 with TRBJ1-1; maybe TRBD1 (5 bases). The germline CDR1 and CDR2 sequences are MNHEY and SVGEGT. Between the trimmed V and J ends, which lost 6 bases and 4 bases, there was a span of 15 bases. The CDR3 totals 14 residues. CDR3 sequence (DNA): TGTGCCAGCAGCCCACAGGAGGGTGGCACTGAAGCTTTCTTT. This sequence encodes CASSPQEGGTEAFF.

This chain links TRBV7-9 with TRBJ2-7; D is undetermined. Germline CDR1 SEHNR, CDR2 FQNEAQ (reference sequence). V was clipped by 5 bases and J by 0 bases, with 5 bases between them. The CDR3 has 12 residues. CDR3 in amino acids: CASSPLSYEQYF. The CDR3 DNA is TGTGCCAGCAGCCCCCTCTCCTACGAGCAGTACTTC.

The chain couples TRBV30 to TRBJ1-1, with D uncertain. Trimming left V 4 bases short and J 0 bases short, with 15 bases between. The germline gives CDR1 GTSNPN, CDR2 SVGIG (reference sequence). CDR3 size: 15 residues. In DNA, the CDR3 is TGTGCCTGGACCGGTTGGTTGGAGATGAACACTGAAGCTTTCTTT. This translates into CAWTGWLEMNTEAFF.

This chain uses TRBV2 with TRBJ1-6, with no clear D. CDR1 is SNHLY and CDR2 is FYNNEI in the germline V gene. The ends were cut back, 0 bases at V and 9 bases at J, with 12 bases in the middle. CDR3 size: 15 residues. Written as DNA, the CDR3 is TGTGCCAGCAGTGAAGCCATACCAGTTGGTTCACCCCTCCACTTT. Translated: CASSEAIPVGSPLHF.

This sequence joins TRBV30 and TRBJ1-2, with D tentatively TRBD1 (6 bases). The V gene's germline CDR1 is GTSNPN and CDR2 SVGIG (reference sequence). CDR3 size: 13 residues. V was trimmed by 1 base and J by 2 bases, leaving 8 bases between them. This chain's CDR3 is CAWSEGGNYGYTF. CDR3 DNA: TGTGCCTGGAGTGAGGGGGGGAACTATGGCTACACCTTC. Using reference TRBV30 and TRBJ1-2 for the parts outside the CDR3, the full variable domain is SQTIHQWPATLVQPVGSPLSLECTVEGTSNPNLYWYRQAAGRGLQLLFYSVGIGQISSEVPQNLSASRPQDRQFILSSKKLLLSDSGFYLCAWSEGGNYGYTFGSGTRLTVV.

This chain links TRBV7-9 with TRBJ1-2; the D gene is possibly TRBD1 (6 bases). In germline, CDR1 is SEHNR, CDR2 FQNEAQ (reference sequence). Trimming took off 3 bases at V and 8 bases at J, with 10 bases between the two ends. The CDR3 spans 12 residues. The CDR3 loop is CASSFNREGYTF. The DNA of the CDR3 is TGTGCCAGCAGCTTTAACAGGGAGGGCTACACCTTC.

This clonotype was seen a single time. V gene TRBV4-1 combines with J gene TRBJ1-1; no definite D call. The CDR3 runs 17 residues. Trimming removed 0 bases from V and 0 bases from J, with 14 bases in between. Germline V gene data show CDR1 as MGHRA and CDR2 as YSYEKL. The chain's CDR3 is CASSQDPSGSLNTEAFF. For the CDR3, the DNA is TGCGCCAGCAGCCAAGATCCCTCGGGTTCCCTGAACACTGAAGCTTTCTTT.

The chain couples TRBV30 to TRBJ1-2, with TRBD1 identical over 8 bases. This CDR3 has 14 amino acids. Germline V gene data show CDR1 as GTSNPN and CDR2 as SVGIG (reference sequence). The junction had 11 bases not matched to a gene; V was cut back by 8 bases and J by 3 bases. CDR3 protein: CAGLTGAFDYGYTF. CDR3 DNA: TGTGCCGGACTGACAGGGGCGTTTGACTATGGCTACACCTTC.

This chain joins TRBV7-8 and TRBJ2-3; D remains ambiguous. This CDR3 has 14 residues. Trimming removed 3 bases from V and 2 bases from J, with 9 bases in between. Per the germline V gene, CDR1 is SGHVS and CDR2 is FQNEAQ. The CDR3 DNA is TGTGCCAGCAGCTTTTACGGTCCCACAGATACGCAGTATTTT. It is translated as CASSFYGPTDTQYF.

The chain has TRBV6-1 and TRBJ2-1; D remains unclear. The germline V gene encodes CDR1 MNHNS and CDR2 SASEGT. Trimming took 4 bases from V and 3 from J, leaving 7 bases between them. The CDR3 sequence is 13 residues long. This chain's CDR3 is CASSGTDYNEQFF. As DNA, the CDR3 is TGTGCCAGCAGTGGTACAGACTACAATGAGCAGTTCTTC.

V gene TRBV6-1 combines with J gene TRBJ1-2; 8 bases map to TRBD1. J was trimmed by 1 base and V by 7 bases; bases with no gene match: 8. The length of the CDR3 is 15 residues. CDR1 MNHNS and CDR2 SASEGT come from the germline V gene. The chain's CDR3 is CASTLVTGGNYGYTF. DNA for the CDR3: TGTGCCAGCACTCTCGTAACAGGGGGTAACTATGGCTACACCTTC.

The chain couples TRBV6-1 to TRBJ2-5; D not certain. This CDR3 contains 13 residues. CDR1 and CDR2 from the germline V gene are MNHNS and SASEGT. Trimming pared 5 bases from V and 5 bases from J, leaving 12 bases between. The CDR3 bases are TGTGCCAGCAGTCAAATACTCGGGGAGACCCAGTACTTC. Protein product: CASSQILGETQYF.